Listed below are T cell receptor beta chains from one sample, sequenced in a study of T cell changes during pregnancy in multiple sclerosis. The protocol was immunoSEQ multiplex PCR, while the TCRdb copy is restricted to in-frame clones and leaves out a portion. The table has 85,000 to 90,000 clones, around 90% seen once. The sample here was peripheral blood, taken in the first trimester of pregnancy. Receptors originate from a female donor in good health, enrolled as a control in a pregnancy study. Each CDR3 is given with its conserved first and last residue. The order of the fields is CDR3 protein, CDR3 DNA, clone size, J gene, D gene, V gene. D genes are given only for firm matches. Rows may omit the clone size; those that give it use once, few, many or a size class.

CDR3 protein: CASSPRTGYNSPLHF
CDR3 DNA: TGTGCCAGCAGCCCCAGGACAGGGTATAATTCACCCCTCCACTTT
clone size: -
J gene: TRBJ1-6
D gene: TRBD1
V gene: TRBV14

CDR3 protein: CASNQYNEQFF
CDR3 DNA: TGTGCCAGCAATCAGTACAATGAGCAGTTCTTC
clone size: once
J gene: TRBJ2-1
D gene: -
V gene: TRBV6-5

CDR3 protein: CASRHAGTGGSGNTIYF
CDR3 DNA: TGTGCAAGTCGACACGCCGGGACAGGGGGTTCTGGAAACACCATATATTTT
clone size: -
J gene: TRBJ1-3
D gene: -
V gene: TRBV12-2

CDR3 protein: CASSLGLGSEKLFF
CDR3 DNA: TGTGCCAGCAGTTTAGGGCTAGGGAGTGAAAAACTGTTTTTT
clone size: -
J gene: TRBJ1-4
D gene: -
V gene: TRBV27

CDR3 protein: CASRAGTGISYEQYF
CDR3 DNA: TGTGCCAGCAGGGCCGGGACAGGGATCTCCTACGAGCAGTACTTC
clone size: -
J gene: TRBJ2-7
D gene: TRBD1
V gene: TRBV2

CDR3 protein: CASSETVGLRTDTQYF
CDR3 DNA: TGTGCCAGCAGTGAGACGGTGGGACTACGCACAGATACGCAGTATTTT
clone size: -
J gene: TRBJ2-3
D gene: TRBD2
V gene: TRBV6-4

CDR3 protein: CASSHIMTSWVAEQYF
CDR3 DNA: TGTGCCAGTAGTCACATTATGACTAGCTGGGTTGCCGAGCAGTACTTC
clone size: -
J gene: TRBJ2-7
D gene: TRBD2
V gene: TRBV19

CDR3 protein: CASSLKLTGNGNEQFF
CDR3 DNA: TGTGCCAGCAGCTTAAAATTAACAGGGAACGGGAATGAGCAGTTCTTC
clone size: -
J gene: TRBJ2-1
D gene: -
V gene: TRBV7-3

CDR3 protein: CASRKGTYEQYF
CDR3 DNA: TGTGCCAGCAGGAAGGGGACCTACGAGCAGTACTTC
clone size: -
J gene: TRBJ2-7
D gene: -
V gene: TRBV27

CDR3 protein: CASSSRGLGYGYTF
CDR3 DNA: TGTGCCAGCAGCTCCAGGGGGCTCGGCTATGGCTACACCTTC
clone size: -
J gene: TRBJ1-2
D gene: TRBD1
V gene: TRBV7-2

CDR3 protein: CASSGGAIDNEQFF
CDR3 DNA: TGTGCCAGCAGCGGGGGGGCAATAGACAATGAGCAGTTCTTC
clone size: -
J gene: TRBJ2-1
D gene: -
V gene: TRBV5-4

CDR3 protein: CASSASDRKNTEAFF
CDR3 DNA: TGTGCCAGCAGTGCGTCAGACAGGAAGAACACTGAAGCTTTCTTT
clone size: -
J gene: TRBJ1-1
D gene: -
V gene: TRBV2

CDR3 protein: CASSLSGGNEQFF
CDR3 DNA: TGTGCCAGCAGTTTATCGGGGGGAAATGAGCAGTTCTTC
clone size: -
J gene: TRBJ2-1
D gene: -
V gene: TRBV27

CDR3 protein: CASSEDRSSYNEQFF
CDR3 DNA: TGTGCCAGCAGCGAGGACAGGAGCTCCTACAATGAGCAGTTCTTC
clone size: -
J gene: TRBJ2-1
D gene: TRBD1
V gene: TRBV13

CDR3 protein: CASSETGNYGYTF
CDR3 DNA: TGTGCCAGCAGTGAAACAGGGAACTATGGCTACACCTTC
clone size: few
J gene: TRBJ1-2
D gene: -
V gene: TRBV6-5

CDR3 protein: CASIGENTGELFF
CDR3 DNA: TGTGCCAGCATAGGGGAGAACACCGGGGAGCTGTTTTTT
clone size: -
J gene: TRBJ2-2
D gene: -
V gene: TRBV2

CDR3 protein: CAISESGQGAYGYTF
CDR3 DNA: TGTGCCATCAGTGAGTCGGGACAGGGGGCCTATGGCTACACCTTC
clone size: -
J gene: TRBJ1-2
D gene: TRBD1
V gene: TRBV10-3

CDR3 protein: CASSTRDTGELFF
CDR3 DNA: TGTGCCAGCAGCACACGGGACACCGGGGAGCTGTTTTTT
clone size: -
J gene: TRBJ2-2
D gene: -
V gene: TRBV7-9

CDR3 protein: CASSPSGLQPGNTIYF
CDR3 DNA: TGTGCCAGCTCACCCTCCGGACTCCAACCTGGAAACACCATATATTTT
clone size: -
J gene: TRBJ1-3
D gene: -
V gene: TRBV18

CDR3 protein: CSVIQGATYEQYF
CDR3 DNA: TGCAGCGTTATACAAGGGGCAACCTATGAGCAGTACTTC
clone size: once
J gene: TRBJ2-7
D gene: -
V gene: TRBV29-1

CDR3 protein: CASSRGGRRDYEKLFF
CDR3 DNA: TGTGCCAGCAGCAGAGGAGGACGCAGGGACTACGAAAAACTGTTTTTT
clone size: -
J gene: TRBJ1-4
D gene: -
V gene: TRBV27

CDR3 protein: CASSQEAGAGANVLTF
CDR3 DNA: TGCGCCAGCAGCCAAGAAGCAGGGGCTGGGGCCAACGTCCTGACTTTC
clone size: -
J gene: TRBJ2-6
D gene: -
V gene: TRBV4-3

CDR3 protein: CAWRGGQTNSYGYTF
CDR3 DNA: TGTGCCTGGAGGGGAGGGCAGACTAACTCCTATGGCTACACCTTC
clone size: -
J gene: TRBJ1-2
D gene: -
V gene: TRBV30

CDR3 protein: CASSLAGGTPYEQYF
CDR3 DNA: TGCGCCAGCAGCTTGGCCGGAGGGACCCCTTACGAGCAGTACTTC
clone size: -
J gene: TRBJ2-7
D gene: -
V gene: TRBV5-1

CDR3 protein: CASSLLAGGPGEQFF
CDR3 DNA: TGTGCCAGCAGTTTACTAGCGGGGGGGCCGGGTGAGCAGTTCTTC
clone size: -
J gene: TRBJ2-1
D gene: TRBD2
V gene: TRBV7-2

CDR3 protein: CASSPMYSSYNSPLHF
CDR3 DNA: TGTGCCAGCAGCCCCATGTACAGCTCCTATAATTCACCCCTCCACTTT
clone size: -
J gene: TRBJ1-6
D gene: -
V gene: TRBV5-8

CDR3 protein: CASSILPGLTEAFF
CDR3 DNA: TGTGCCAGCAGCATTCTACCAGGCCTCACTGAAGCTTTCTTT
clone size: once
J gene: TRBJ1-1
D gene: -
V gene: TRBV7-2